This TCR beta chain originates from a study of blood T cell repertoires in COVID-19. Study-level background: Samples came from the United States, Italy and Spain, spanning acute and convalescent COVID-19. T cells, B-cell-depleted T cells, or PBMCs provided the cDNA or gDNA that served as material.

Sequencing used immunoSEQ multiplex PCR; TCRdb keeps in-frame clones, though not all of them. The profile covers fewer than 600,000 clones, with 89% appearing a single time and roughly 0.92% taken by the ten largest. After removal of 3 bases from V and 4 bases from J, the junction contained 10 bases not matched to a gene. The germline gives CDR1 LNHDA, CDR2 SQIVND (reference sequence). This CDR3 spans 16 amino acids. The J gene is TRBJ2-3, the V gene TRBV19; 7 bases match TRBD2. The TCR was taken from a man in his late teens or twenties with COVID-19, enrolled during active disease. Source material: peripheral blood. CDR3 nucleotide sequence: TGTGCCAGTAGTATCCCCAGCGGGATTCGGGCAGATACGCAGTATTTT. It yields the protein CASSIPSGIRADTQYF.